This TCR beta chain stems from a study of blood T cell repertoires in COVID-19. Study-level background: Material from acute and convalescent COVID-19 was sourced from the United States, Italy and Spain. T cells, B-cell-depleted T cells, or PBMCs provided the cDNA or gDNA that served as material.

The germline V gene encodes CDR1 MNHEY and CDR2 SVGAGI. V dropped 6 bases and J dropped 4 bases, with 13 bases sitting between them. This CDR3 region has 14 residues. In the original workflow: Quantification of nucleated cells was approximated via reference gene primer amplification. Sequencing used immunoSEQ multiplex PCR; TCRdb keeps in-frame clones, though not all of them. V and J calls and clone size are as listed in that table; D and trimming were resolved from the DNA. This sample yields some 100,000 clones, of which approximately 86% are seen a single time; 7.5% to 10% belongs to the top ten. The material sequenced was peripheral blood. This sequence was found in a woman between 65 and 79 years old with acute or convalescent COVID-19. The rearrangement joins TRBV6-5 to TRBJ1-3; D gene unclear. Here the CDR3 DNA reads TGTGCCAGCAGGAGAGAGGGATCCGGAAACACCATATATTTT. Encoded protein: CASRREGSGNTIYF.